This T cell receptor (beta chain) was retrieved from a study of CXCR3-negative and CXCR3-positive naive CD8 T cells. Study-level information: Sequencing brought in approximately 150 million TRB reads altogether, and each library got about 1.5 +/- 0.3 million. General observations from the study: Compared with CXCR3-negative naive cells, CXCR3-positive naive cells showed more hydrophobic TRB CDR3s. CXCR3-negative and CXCR3-positive naive cells shared comparable TRBV-TRBJ usage, but memory cells did not. The majority of assays used fresh PBMCs, and CXCR3 expression partially decreased after cryopreservation.

The CDR3 loop spans 13 amino acids. The germline V gene encodes CDR1 DFQATT and CDR2 SNEGSKA (reference sequence). Concerning this clonotype: Its target is unknown.

The authors prepared UMI-labeled TRB cDNA libraries by 5' RACE. Reanalyzing the 5' RACE reads, TCRdb keeps one entry per CDR3 protein, without DNA. The listing records 150,000 or so distinct CDR3 sequences. The origin of this receptor is a human donor in good health. Some clones in this sample may be carry-over from other donors' samples. The sample taken for sequencing was naive CXCR3+ CD8+ T cells from blood. Subset meaning: CD45RO-CCR7+CD27+CD95- naive CD8+ T cells expressing CXCR3 (TNR3+). The chain couples TRBV20-1 to TRBJ2-7. CDR3 sequence: CSASGEFSYEQYF.